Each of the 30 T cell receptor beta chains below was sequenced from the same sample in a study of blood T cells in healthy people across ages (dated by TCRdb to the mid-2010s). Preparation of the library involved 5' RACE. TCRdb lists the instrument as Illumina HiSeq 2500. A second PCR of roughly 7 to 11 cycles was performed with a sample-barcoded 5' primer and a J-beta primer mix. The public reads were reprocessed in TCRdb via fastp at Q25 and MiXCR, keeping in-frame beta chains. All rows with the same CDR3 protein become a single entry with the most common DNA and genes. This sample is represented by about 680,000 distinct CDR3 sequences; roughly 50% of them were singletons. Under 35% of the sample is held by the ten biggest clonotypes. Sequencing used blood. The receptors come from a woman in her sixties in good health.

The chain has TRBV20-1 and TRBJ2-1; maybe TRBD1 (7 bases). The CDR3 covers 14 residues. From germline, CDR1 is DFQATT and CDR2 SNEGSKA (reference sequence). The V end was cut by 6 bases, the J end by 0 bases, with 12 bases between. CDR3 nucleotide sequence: TGCAGTGCCCAGGGGGGACTCTCCTACAATGAGCAGTTCTTC. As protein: CSAQGGLSYNEQFF.

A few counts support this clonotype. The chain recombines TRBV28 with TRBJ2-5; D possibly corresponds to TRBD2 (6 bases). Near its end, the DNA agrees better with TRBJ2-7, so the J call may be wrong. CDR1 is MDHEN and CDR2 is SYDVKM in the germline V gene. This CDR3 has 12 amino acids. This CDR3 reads CASGGGPYEQYF. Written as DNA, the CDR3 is TGTGCCAGCGGTGGAGGGCCCTACGAGCAGTACTTC.

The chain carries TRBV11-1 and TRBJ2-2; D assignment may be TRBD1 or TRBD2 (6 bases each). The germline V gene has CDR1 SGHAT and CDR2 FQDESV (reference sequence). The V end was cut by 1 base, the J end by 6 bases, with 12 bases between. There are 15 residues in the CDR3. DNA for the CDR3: TGTGCCAGCAGCTTAGGGGGGGCCAGACCCGGGGAGCTGTTTTTT. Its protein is CASSLGGARPGELFF. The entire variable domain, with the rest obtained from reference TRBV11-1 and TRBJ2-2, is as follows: EAEVAQSPRYKITEKSQAVAFWCDPISGHATLYWYRQILGQGPELLVQFQDESVVDDSQLPKDRFSAERLKGVDSTLKIQPAELGDSAMYLCASSLGGARPGELFFGEGSRLTVL.

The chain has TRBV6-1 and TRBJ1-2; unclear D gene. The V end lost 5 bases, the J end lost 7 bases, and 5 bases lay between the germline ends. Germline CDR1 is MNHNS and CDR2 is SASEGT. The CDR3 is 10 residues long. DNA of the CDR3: TGTGCCAGCAGTCGTAGTGGCTACACCTTC. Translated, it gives CASSRSGYTF.

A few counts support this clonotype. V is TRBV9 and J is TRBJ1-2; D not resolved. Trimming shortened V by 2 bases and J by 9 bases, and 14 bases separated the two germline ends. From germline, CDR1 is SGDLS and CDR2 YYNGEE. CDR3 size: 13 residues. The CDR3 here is CASSVNTESSYTF. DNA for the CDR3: TGTGCCAGCAGCGTCAATACTGAATCCAGCTACACCTTC.

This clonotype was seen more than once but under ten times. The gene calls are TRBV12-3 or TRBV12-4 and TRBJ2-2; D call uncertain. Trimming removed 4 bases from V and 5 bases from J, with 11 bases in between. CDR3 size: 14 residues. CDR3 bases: TGTGCCAGCAGTTCGACCGTTGAGACCGGGGAGCTGTTTTTT. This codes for CASSSTVETGELFF.

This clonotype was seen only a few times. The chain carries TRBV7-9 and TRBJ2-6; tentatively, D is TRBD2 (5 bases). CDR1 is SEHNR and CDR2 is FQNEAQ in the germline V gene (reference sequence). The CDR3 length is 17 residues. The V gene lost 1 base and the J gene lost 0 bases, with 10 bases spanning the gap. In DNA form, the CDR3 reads TGTGCCAGCAGCTTAGGAGGGTTTAGCTCTGGGGCCAACGTCCTGACTTTC. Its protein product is CASSLGGFSSGANVLTF. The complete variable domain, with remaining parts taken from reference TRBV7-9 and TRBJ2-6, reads DTGVSQNPRHKITKRGQNVTFRCDPISEHNRLYWYRQTLGQGPEFLTYFQNEAQLEKSRLLSDRFSAERPKGSFSTLEIQRTEQGDSAMYLCASSLGGFSSGANVLTFGAGSRLTVL.

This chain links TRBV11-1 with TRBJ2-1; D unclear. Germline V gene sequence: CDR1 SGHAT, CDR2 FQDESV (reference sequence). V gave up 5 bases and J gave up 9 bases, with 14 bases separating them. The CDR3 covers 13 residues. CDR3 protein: CASSPPESGEQFF. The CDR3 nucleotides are TGTGCCAGCAGCCCACCGGAATCGGGTGAGCAGTTCTTC.

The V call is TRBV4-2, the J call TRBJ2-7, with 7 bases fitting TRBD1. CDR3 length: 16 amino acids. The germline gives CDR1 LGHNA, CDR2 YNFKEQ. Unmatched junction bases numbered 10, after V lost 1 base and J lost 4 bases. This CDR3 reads CASSQVNRGQGYEQYF. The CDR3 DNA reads TGTGCCAGCAGCCAAGTGAACAGGGGCCAAGGGTACGAGCAGTACTTC.

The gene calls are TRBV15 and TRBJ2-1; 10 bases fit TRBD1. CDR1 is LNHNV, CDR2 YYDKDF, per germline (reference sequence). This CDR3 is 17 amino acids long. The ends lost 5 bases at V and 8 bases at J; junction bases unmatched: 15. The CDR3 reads CATSLTDSGQGMHEQFF. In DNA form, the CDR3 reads TGTGCCACCAGCTTGACGGACTCGGGACAGGGGATGCATGAGCAGTTCTTC.

As DNA, the CDR3 is TGCAGCGTTGCGGGACATGGGGGCACTGAAGCTTTCTTT. Translation: CSVAGHGGTEAFF. The gene calls are TRBV29-1 and TRBJ1-1; TRBD1 might be the D (6 bases). Trimming removed 4 bases at V and 4 bases at J, with 13 bases between. This CDR3 has 13 amino acids. In germline, CDR1 is SQVTM, CDR2 ANQGSEA.

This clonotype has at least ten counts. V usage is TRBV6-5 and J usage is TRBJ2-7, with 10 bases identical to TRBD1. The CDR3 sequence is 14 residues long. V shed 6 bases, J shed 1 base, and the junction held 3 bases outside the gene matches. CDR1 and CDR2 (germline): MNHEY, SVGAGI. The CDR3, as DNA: TGTGCCAGCAGGTCGGACAGGGGGTCCTACGAGCAGTACTTC. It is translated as CASRSDRGSYEQYF.

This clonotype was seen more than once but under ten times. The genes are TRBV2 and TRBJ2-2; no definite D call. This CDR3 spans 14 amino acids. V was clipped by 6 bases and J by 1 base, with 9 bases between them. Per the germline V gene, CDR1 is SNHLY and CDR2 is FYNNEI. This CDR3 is CASRIGRNTGELFF. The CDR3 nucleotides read TGTGCCAGCAGAATTGGGCGGAACACCGGGGAGCTGTTTTTT.

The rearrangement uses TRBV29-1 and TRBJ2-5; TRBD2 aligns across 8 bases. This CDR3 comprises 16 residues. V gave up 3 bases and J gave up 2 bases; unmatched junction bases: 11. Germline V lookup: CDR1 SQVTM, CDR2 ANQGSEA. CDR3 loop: CSVELAGLQTQETQYF. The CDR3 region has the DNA TGCAGCGTTGAGCTAGCGGGCCTACAGACACAAGAGACCCAGTACTTC.

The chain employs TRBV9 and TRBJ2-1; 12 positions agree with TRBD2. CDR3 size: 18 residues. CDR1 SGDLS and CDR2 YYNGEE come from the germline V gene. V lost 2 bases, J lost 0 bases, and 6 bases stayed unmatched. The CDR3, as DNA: TGTGCCAGCAGCGTCGGGACTAGCGGGTCAAGCTCCTACAATGAGCAGTTCTTC. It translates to CASSVGTSGSSSYNEQFF.

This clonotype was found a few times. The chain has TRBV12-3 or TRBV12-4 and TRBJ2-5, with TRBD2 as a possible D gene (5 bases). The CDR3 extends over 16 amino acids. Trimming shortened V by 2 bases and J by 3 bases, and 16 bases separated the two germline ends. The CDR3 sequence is CASSLFAPGSKETQYF. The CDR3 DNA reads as TGTGCCAGCAGTTTATTCGCTCCGGGGTCTAAAGAGACCCAGTACTTC.

CDR3 nucleotides: TGTGCCAGCAGCCCGGTGGTAGCGGGGGACTACGAGCAGTACTTC. Its protein is CASSPVVAGDYEQYF. The chain is built from TRBV2 and TRBJ2-7; 9 nucleotides agree with TRBD2. The V gene end was trimmed by 6 bases and the J gene end by 3 bases; junction bases not matched to a gene: 9. Per germline, CDR1 SNHLY and CDR2 FYNNEI. The CDR3 extends over 15 amino acids.

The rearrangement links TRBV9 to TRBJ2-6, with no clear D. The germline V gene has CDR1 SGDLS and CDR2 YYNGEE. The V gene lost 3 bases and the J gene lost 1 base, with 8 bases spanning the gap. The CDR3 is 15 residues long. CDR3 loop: CASSGRTSGANVLTF. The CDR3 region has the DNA TGTGCCAGCAGCGGACGAACATCTGGGGCCAACGTCCTGACTTTC.

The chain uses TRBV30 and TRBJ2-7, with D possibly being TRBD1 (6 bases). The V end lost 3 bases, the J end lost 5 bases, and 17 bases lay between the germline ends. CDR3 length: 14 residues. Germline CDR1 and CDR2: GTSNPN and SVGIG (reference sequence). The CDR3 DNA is TGTGCCTGGAGGCAGGGGTGGGAGATCCACGAGCAGTACTTC. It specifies CAWRQGWEIHEQYF. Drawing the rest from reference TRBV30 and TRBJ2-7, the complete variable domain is SQTIHQWPATLVQPVGSPLSLECTVEGTSNPNLYWYRQAAGRGLQLLFYSVGIGQISSEVPQNLSASRPQDRQFILSSKKLLLSDSGFYLCAWRQGWEIHEQYFGPGTRLTVT.

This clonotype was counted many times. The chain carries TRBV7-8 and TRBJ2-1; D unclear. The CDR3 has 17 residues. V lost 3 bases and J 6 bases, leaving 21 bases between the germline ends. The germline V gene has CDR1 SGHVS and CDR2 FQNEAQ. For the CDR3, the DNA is TGTGCCAGCAGCTTGAAACCGGGCCCCCCTGAAGGCAATGAGCAGTTCTTC. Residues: CASSLKPGPPEGNEQFF.

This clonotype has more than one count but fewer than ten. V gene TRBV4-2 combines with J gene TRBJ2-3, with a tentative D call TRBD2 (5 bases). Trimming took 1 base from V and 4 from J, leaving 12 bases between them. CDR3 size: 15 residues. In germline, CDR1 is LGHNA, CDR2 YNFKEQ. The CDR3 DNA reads TGTGCCAGCAGCCAAGCGACGGGAAGGGCAGATACGCAGTATTTT. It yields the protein CASSQATGRADTQYF.

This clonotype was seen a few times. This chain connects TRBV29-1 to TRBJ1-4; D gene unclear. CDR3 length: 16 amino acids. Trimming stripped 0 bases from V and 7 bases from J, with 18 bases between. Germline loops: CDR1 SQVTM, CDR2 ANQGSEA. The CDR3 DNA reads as TGCAGCGTTGAAGATAGTTCGCGGGGTCGGGGTGAAAAACTGTTTTTT. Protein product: CSVEDSSRGRGEKLFF.

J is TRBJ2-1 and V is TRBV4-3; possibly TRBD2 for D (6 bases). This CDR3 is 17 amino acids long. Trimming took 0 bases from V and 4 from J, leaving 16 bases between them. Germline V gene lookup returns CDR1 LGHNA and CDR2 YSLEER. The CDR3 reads CASSQEWSGSGYNEQFF. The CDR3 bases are TGCGCCAGCAGCCAAGAATGGAGCGGGTCGGGGTACAATGAGCAGTTCTTC.

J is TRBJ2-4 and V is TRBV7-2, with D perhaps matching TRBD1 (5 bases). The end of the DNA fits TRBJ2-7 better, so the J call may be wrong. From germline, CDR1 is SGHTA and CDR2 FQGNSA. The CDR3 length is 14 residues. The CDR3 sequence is CASSSNQGHYEQYF. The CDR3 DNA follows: TGTGCCAGCAGCTCAAATCAGGGCCACTACGAGCAGTACTTC.

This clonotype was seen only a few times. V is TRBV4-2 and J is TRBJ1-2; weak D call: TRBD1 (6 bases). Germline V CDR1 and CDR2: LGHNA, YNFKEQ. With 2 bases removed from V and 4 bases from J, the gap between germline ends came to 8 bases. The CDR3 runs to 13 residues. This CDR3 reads CASSQSDSYGYTF. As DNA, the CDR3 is TGTGCCAGCAGCCAATCGGACAGCTATGGCTACACCTTC.

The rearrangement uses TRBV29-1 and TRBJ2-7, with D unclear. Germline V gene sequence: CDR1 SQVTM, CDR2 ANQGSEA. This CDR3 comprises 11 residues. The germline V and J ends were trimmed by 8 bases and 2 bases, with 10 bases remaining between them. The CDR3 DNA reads TGCAGCACCGGGTCCGCCTACGAGCAGTACTTC. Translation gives CSTGSAYEQYF.

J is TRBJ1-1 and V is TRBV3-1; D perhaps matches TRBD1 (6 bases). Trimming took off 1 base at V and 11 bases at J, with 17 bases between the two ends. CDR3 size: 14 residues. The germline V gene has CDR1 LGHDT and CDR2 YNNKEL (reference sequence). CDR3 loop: CASSQAGTLPRAFF. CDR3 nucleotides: TGTGCCAGCAGCCAAGCAGGGACACTACCTAGGGCTTTCTTT.

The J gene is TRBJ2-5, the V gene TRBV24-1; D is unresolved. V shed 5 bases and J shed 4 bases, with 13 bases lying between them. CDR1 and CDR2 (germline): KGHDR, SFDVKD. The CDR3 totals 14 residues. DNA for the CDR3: TGTGCCACCAGTGCCCCAGAACGCGGAGAGACCCAGTACTTC. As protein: CATSAPERGETQYF.

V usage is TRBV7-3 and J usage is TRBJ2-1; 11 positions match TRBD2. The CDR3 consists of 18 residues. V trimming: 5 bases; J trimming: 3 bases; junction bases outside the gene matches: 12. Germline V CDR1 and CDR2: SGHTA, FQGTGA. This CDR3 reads CASSPRLAGPDSYNEQFF. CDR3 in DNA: TGTGCCAGCAGCCCCCGACTAGCGGGGCCAGATAGCTACAATGAGCAGTTCTTC.

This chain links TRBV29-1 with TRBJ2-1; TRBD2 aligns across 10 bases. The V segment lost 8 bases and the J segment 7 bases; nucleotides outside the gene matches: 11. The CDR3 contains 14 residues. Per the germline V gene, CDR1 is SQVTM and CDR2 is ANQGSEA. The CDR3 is CSMIAGGGLNEQFF. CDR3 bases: TGCAGCATGATAGCGGGAGGAGGGTTGAATGAGCAGTTCTTC.